This T cell receptor beta chain was retrieved from a study of blood T cell repertoires in COVID-19. Study-wide background: COVID-19 samples from acute and convalescent phases originated in the United States, Italy and Spain. T cells, B-cell-depleted T cells, or PBMCs supplied cDNA or gDNA.

In germline, CDR1 is MGHRA, CDR2 YSYEKL. V was trimmed by 0 bases and J by 0 bases, leaving 9 bases between them. This CDR3 region has 16 residues. How the authors handled the data: Amplified reference gene primers provided the basis for estimating nucleated cell counts. The method was immunoSEQ multiplex PCR; TCRdb's version includes in-frame clones alone and lacks a portion of them. V and J calls and clone size are given by that table; D and trimming were obtained from the DNA. Of around 53,000 clones listed, 77% are singletons. As regards this clone: The sample has other DNA sequences that encode this CDR3 too.

The chain joins TRBV4-1 to TRBJ2-1; D is perhaps TRBD2 (7 bases). What was sequenced was peripheral blood. This receptor was obtained from a man aged 65 to 85 with active or convalescent COVID-19. Here the CDR3 DNA reads TGCGCCAGCAGCCAAGAAGGGGGGGTCTCCTACAATGAGCAGTTCTTC. Translating it yields CASSQEGGVSYNEQFF.